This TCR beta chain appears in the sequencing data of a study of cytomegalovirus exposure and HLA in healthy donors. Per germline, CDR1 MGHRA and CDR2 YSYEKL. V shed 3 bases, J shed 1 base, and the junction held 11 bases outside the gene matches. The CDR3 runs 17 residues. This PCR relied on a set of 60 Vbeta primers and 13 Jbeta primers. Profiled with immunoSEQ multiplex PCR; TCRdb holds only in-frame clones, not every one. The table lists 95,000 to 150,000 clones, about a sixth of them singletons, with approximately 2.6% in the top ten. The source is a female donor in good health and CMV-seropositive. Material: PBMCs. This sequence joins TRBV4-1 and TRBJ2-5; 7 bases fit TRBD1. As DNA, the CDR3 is TGCGCCAGCAGCCAGTTCGAGGGGGCGGGCTCCCAAGAGACCCAGTACTTC. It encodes CASSQFEGAGSQETQYF.